One TCR beta chain is described in this entry. Antigen: not known. The template for each sample was roughly 600 ng of genomic DNA, which had been extracted from bulk tumor tissue. Several biopsies per primary tumor, spaced far apart, were taken during surgery. These patients got curative surgery after being newly diagnosed with untreated non-small cell lung cancer. Donation came from patients with newly diagnosed non-small cell lung cancer who were having surgery with curative intent. TCR beta CDR3 amplification used multiplex PCR with 32 V and 13 J primers. TCRdb re-called the multiplex PCR reads with MiXCR, one entry per CDR3 protein. The sample has about 4,500 distinct CDR3 sequences, 20% to 25% seen once. The sample comes from a study of immune heterogeneity within non-small cell lung tumors. Study context: In total, the tumors were 4 squamous cell carcinomas, roughly ten non-squamous carcinomas and 1 not otherwise specified. Whole-study results and caveats: Dominant CDR3 beta clonotypes repeated across a patient's tumor loci, while different loci held unique high-frequency clones.

Sequenced sample: lung tumor tissue. The receptor's source is a man in his 60s with non-small cell lung cancer.

In DNA, the CDR3 is TGCAGTGCTAGAGACGCAGGGGAGGGGAGATGGCGGGAGGGCGAGTCCTACAATGAGCAGTTCTTC. This encodes CSARDAGEGRWREGESYNEQFF. V and J are TRBV20-1 and TRBJ2-1, with 9 bases aligning to TRBD2. This CDR3 is built from 22 residues. Per germline, CDR1 DFQATT and CDR2 SNEGSKA (reference sequence). Trimming cost V 0 bases and J 1 base; bases outside gene matches: 22.